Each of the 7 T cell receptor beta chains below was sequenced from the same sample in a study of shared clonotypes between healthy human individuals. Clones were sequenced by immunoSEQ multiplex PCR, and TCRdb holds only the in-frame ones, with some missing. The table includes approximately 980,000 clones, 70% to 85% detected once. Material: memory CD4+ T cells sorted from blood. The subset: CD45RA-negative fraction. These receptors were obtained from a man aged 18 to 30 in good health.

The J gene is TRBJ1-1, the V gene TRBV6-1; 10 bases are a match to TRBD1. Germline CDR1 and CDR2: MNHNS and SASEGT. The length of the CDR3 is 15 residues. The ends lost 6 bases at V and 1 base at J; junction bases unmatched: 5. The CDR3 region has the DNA TGTGCCAGCAGGGCCTGGACAGGGGGGAACACTGAAGCTTTCTTT. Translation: CASRAWTGGNTEAFF.

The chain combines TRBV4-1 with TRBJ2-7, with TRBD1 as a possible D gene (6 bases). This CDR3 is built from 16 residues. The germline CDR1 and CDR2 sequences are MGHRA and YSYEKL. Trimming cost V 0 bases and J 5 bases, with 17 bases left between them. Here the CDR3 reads CASSQENRARSDEQYF. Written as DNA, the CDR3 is TGCGCCAGCAGCCAAGAGAACAGGGCCCGCTCGGACGAGCAGTACTTC.

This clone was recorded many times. In nucleotides, the CDR3 is TGCGCCAGCAGCCCGAGAGGAAGCGGCAACACCGGGGAGCTGTTTTTT. Its protein is CASSPRGSGNTGELFF. This chain links TRBV5-1 with TRBJ2-2, with D maybe TRBD2 (5 bases). The CDR3 loop spans 16 amino acids. Germline CDR1 reads SGHRS; CDR2 reads YFSETQ. Trimming removed 4 bases from V and 2 bases from J, with 15 bases in between.

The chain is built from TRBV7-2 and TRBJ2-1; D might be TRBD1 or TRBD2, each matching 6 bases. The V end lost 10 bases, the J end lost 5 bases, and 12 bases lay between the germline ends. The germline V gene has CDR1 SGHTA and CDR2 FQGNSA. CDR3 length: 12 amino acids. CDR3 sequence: CATRGPNNEQFF. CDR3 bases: TGTGCCACACGGGGGCCGAACAATGAGCAGTTCTTC.

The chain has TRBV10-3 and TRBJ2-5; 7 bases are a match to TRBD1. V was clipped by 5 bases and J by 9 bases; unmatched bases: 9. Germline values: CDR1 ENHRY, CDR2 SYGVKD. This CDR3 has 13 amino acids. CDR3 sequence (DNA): TGTGCCATCAGTAGGGACAGAGGGGTGGCCCAGTACTTC. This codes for CAISRDRGVAQYF.

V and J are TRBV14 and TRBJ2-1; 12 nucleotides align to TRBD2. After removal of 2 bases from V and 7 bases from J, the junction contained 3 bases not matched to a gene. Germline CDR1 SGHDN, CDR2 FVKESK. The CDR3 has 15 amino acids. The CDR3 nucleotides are TGTGCCAGCAGCCAAAGGCTAGCGGGAGGGAATGAGCAGTTCTTC. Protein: CASSQRLAGGNEQFF.

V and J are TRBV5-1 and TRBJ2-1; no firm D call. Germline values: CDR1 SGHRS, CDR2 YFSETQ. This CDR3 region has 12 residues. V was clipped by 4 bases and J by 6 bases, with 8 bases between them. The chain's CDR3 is CASSEQFNEQFF. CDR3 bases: TGCGCCAGCAGCGAACAATTCAATGAGCAGTTCTTC.